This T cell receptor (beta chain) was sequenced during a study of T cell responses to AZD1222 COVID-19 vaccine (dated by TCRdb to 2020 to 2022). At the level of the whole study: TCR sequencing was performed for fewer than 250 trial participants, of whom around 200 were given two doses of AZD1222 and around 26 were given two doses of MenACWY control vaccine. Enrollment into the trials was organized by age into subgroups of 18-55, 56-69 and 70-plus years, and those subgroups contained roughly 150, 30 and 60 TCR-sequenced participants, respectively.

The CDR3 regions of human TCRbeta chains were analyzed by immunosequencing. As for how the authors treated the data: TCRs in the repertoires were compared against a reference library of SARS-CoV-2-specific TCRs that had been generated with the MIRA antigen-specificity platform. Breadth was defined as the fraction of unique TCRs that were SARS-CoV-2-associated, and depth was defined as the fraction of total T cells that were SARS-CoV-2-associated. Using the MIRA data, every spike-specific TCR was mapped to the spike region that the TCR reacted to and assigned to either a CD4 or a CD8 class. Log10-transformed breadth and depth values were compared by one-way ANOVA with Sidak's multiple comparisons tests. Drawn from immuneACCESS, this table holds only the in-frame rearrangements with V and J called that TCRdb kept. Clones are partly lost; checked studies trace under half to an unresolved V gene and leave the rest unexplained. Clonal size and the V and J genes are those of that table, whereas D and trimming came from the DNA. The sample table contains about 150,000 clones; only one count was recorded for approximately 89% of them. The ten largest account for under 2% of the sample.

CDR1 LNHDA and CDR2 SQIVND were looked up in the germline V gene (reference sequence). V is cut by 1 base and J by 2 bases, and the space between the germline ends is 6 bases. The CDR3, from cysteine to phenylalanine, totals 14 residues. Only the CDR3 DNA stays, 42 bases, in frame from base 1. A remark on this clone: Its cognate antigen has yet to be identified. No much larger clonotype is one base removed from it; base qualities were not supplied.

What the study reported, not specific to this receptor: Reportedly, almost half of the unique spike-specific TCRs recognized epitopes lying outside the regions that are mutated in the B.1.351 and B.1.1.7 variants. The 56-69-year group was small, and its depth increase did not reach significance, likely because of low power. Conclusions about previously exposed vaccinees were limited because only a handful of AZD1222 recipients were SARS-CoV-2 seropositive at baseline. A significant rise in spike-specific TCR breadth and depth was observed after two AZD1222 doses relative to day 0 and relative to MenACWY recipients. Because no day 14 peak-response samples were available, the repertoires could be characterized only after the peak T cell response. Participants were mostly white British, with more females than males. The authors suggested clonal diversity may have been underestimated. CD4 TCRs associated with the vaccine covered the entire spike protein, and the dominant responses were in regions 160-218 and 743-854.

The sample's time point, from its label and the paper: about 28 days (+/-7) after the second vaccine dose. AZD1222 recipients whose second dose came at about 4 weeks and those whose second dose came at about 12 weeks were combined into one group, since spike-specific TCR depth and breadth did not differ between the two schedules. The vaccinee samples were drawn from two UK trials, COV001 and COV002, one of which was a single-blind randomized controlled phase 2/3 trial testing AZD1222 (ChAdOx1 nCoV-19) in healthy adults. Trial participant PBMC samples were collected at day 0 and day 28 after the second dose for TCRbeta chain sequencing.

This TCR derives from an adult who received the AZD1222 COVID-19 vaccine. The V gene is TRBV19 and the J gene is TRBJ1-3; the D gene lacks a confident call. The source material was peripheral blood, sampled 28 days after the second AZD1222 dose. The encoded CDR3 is CASSIADTGNTIYF. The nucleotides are TGTGCCAGTAGTATAGCGGATACTGGAAACACCATATATTTT.